Below are 17 T cell receptor beta chains sequenced from a single sample in a study of CD8 T cells in ankylosing spondylitis. TCRdb re-derived calls from the 5' RACE reads in MiXCR, one entry per CDR3 protein. Altogether around 180,000 distinct CDR3 sequences are present, roughly 18% being singletons, with the ten largest covering 4.3%. The sequencing sample was made of blood, either unsorted or a sorted T cell fraction (not recorded which). The receptors here all came from a male donor under 35 with ankylosing spondylitis or in good health (not recorded which).

V and J are TRBV11-2 and TRBJ2-1, with 7 positions matching TRBD1. Germline V gene sequence: CDR1 SGHAT, CDR2 FQNNGV. The CDR3 sequence is 15 residues long. The junction had 11 bases not matched to a gene; V was cut back by 3 bases and J by 9 bases. The CDR3: CASSFSGTVSVEQFF. CDR3 DNA: TGTGCCAGCAGCTTTTCCGGGACAGTCTCTGTTGAGCAGTTCTTC.

This clonotype has a count of ten or more. This chain uses TRBV10-3 with TRBJ2-1, with TRBD2 matching over 8 bases. This CDR3 is 17 amino acids long. V was pared by 2 bases and J by 5 bases, with 11 bases of the junction left unmatched. The germline V gene has CDR1 ENHRY and CDR2 SYGVKD. CDR3 residues: CAISERKVTSGNNEQFF. The CDR3 bases are TGTGCCATCAGTGAGAGGAAGGTAACTAGCGGAAACAATGAGCAGTTCTTC.

At least ten counts were recorded for this clonotype. V and J are TRBV5-1 and TRBJ2-3, with D perhaps TRBD1 or TRBD2 (5 bases each). V was pared by 0 bases and J by 0 bases, with 11 bases between. This CDR3 comprises 16 residues. From germline, CDR1 is SGHRS and CDR2 YFSETQ. Here the CDR3 reads CASSLGGARSTDTQYF. Written as DNA, the CDR3 is TGCGCCAGCAGCTTGGGAGGGGCCCGGAGCACAGATACGCAGTATTTT.

This clonotype was seen ten or more times. The rearrangement joins TRBV4-1 to TRBJ2-2, with 10 bases aligning to TRBD2. The V gene end was trimmed by 1 base and the J gene end by 15 bases; junction bases not matched to a gene: 5. Germline CDR1 and CDR2: MGHRA and YSYEKL. The CDR3 is 13 residues long. The CDR3 here is CASSQVAGGRLFF. The CDR3 DNA reads TGCGCCAGCAGCCAAGTAGCGGGAGGAAGGTTGTTTTTT.

This clonotype was seen repeatedly, ten times or more. The chain uses TRBV11-2 and TRBJ1-1; no clear D. Germline CDR1 reads SGHAT; CDR2 reads FQNNGV. CDR3 length: 13 amino acids. The ends were cut back, 5 bases at V and 4 bases at J, with 11 bases in the middle. DNA for the CDR3: TGTGCCAGCAGCCAAATACGGGCCACTGAAGCTTTCTTT. Translating gives CASSQIRATEAFF.

This clonotype was seen many times. V usage is TRBV10-3 and J usage is TRBJ1-1; D unresolved. Germline CDR1 reads ENHRY; CDR2 reads SYGVKD. Trimming removed 10 bases at V and 5 bases at J, with 17 bases between. The CDR3 covers 13 residues. CDR3 in DNA: TGTGCCACCGCGTCTGAGGGCGCAACTGAAGCTTTCTTT. This gives the protein CATASEGATEAFF.

The CDR3 loop is CASSISGSSYEQYV. The CDR3 DNA sequence: TGTGCCAGCAGTATTAGCGGGAGCTCCTACGAGCAGTACGTC. V and J are TRBV27 and TRBJ2-7; 9 nucleotides align to TRBD2. This CDR3 is built from 14 residues. CDR1 is MNHEY, CDR2 SMNVEV, per germline (reference sequence). The ends lost 5 bases at V and 0 bases at J; junction bases unmatched: 2.

In its sample, this clonotype was seen many times. The chain links TRBV2 to TRBJ2-3; D is unresolved. The germline CDR1 and CDR2 sequences are SNHLY and FYNNEI. The CDR3 spans 13 residues. V was cut by 1 base and J by 1 base, with 3 bases left in between. The CDR3 loop is CASSEVGTDTQYF. CDR3 coding DNA: TGTGCCAGCAGTGAAGTGGGCACAGATACGCAGTATTTT.

This clonotype came up many times. The V and J genes are TRBV7-2 and TRBJ2-2; D is possibly TRBD1 or TRBD2 (6 bases each). Germline V gene sequence: CDR1 SGHTA, CDR2 FQGNSA. The V end lost 7 bases, the J end lost 3 bases, and 12 bases lay between the germline ends. The CDR3 contains 14 residues. The CDR3 DNA is TGTGCCAGCACCCCGGGGGCCTACACCGGGGAGCTGTTTTTT. This gives the protein CASTPGAYTGELFF. Full variable domain (remainder filled in from reference TRBV7-2 and TRBJ2-2): GAGVSQSPSNKVTEKGKDVELRCDPISGHTALYWYRQSLGQGLEFLIYFQGNSAPDKSGLPSDRFSAERTGGSVSTLTIQRTQQEDSAVYLCASTPGAYTGELFFGEGSRLTVL.

The table lists this clonotype with many counts. The V gene is TRBV7-2, the J gene TRBJ2-7; D is undetermined. Germline V gene lookup returns CDR1 SGHTA and CDR2 FQGNSA. This CDR3 region has 12 residues. The germline V and J ends were trimmed by 4 bases and 4 bases, with 8 bases remaining between them. The CDR3 DNA reads TGTGCCAGCAGCTCCCGGGCGTACGAGCAGTACTTC. Its protein is CASSSRAYEQYF.

The sample holds many counts of this clonotype. This chain links TRBV28 with TRBJ2-7; perhaps D is TRBD1 or TRBD2 (5 bases each). The CDR3 runs to 15 residues. V was shortened by 6 bases and J by 2 bases, with 17 bases between the two germline ends. In germline, CDR1 is MDHEN, CDR2 SYDVKM. This CDR3 is CASSDSGPNTYEQYF. The DNA for the CDR3 is TGTGCCAGCAGCGACTCGGGGCCGAATACCTACGAGCAGTACTTC.

The chain combines TRBV5-1 with TRBJ2-3; the D is unclear. The CDR3 contains 12 residues. Trimming took off 2 bases at V and 7 bases at J, with 8 bases between the two ends. Germline values: CDR1 SGHRS, CDR2 YFSETQ. Written as DNA, the CDR3 is TGCGCCAGCAGCTTCGAAGGATATACGCAGTATTTT. This sequence encodes CASSFEGYTQYF.

The gene calls are TRBV4-3 and TRBJ1-5; D gene uncertain. Germline loops: CDR1 LGHNA, CDR2 YSLEER. The CDR3 loop spans 15 amino acids. The V end was cut by 0 bases, the J end by 0 bases, with 6 bases between. The DNA of the CDR3 is TGCGCCAGCAGCCAAGATGGGATTAGCAATCAGCCCCAGCATTTT. It yields the protein CASSQDGISNQPQHF.

The table lists this clonotype with many counts. This chain connects TRBV24-1 to TRBJ2-1; perhaps TRBD2 as D (6 bases). V dropped 5 bases and J dropped 3 bases, with 10 bases sitting between them. This CDR3 is built from 14 residues. Germline CDR1 reads KGHDR; CDR2 reads SFDVKD. CDR3 nucleotides: TGTGCCACCAGTGGGAGGGCTAGCTACAATGAGCAGTTCTTC. Amino acid sequence: CATSGRASYNEQFF.

This clonotype was observed at least ten times. The chain joins TRBV20-1 to TRBJ2-1; 8 bases are a match to TRBD1. The V gene end was trimmed by 3 bases and the J gene end by 4 bases; junction bases not matched to a gene: 5. CDR3 length equals 14 residues. Germline CDR1 DFQATT, CDR2 SNEGSKA (reference sequence). The CDR3 DNA reads TGCAGTGCTAGGTCGGGACAGGTATACAATGAGCAGTTCTTC. Protein: CSARSGQVYNEQFF.

In its sample, this clonotype was seen many times. The rearrangement links TRBV12-3 or TRBV12-4 to TRBJ2-5, with 7 bases aligning to TRBD1. This CDR3 has 13 amino acids. Trimming cost V 6 bases and J 5 bases; bases outside gene matches: 6. DNA of the CDR3: TGTGCCAGCAGCTTGACAGGGTGGGAGACCCAGTACTTC. Residues: CASSLTGWETQYF.

This clonotype was counted ten times or more. The rearrangement links TRBV9 to TRBJ1-2; the match to TRBD1 covers 8 bases. There are 12 residues in the CDR3. Trimming at V came to 4 bases and at J to 7 bases, leaving 3 bases not matched to a gene. CDR1 is SGDLS, CDR2 YYNGEE, per germline. CDR3 loop: CASSIDRGGYTF. Here the CDR3 DNA reads TGTGCCAGCAGCATCGACAGGGGTGGCTACACCTTC.